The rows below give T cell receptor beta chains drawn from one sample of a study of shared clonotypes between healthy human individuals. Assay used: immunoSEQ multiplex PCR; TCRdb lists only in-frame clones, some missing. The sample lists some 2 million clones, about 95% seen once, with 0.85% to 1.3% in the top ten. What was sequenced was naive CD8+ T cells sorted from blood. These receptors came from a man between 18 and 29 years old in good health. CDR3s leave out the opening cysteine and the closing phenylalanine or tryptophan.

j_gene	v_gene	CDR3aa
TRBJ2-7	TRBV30	AWDHSYEQY
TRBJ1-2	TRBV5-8	ASSGGGTVYYGYT
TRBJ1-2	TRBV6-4	ASSLPGQGPYGYT
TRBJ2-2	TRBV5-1	ASSTSYTGELF
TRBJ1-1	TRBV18	ASSPGPSPNTEAF
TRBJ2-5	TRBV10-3	AISEVDGETQY
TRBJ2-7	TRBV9	ASSVQGGEQY
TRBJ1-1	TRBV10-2	ASSPYLDTEAF
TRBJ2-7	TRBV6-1	ASITRTSSGYEQY
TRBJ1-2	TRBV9	ASSPESLSHYGYT
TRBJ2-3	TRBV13	ASSFGQGSDTQY
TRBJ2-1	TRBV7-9	ASSYDSYNEQF
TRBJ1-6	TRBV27	ASSLLGYNSPLH
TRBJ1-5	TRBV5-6	ASSFSSNPGQPQH
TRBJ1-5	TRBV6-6	ASSPLFNQPQH
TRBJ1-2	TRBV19	ASSILQTDYGYT
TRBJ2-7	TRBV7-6	ASSLQGSSYEQY
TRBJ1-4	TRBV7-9	ASSGPQGEKLF
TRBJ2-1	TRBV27	ASSQSGQGHNEQF
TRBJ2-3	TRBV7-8	ASSLLPGANTDTQY
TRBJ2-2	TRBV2	ASSEYLTSGYPNTGELF
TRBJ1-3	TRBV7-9	ASSHRTGVGNTIY
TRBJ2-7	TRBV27	ASSLIEGEQY
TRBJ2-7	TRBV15	ATTNTGYEQY
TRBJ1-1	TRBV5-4	ASRAGGETEAF
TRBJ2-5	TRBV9	ASSPPGPRQETQY
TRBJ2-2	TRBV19	ATSTVTGGELF
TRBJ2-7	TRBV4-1	ASSQFAHYEQY
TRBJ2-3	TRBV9	ASSVDPTSGETQY
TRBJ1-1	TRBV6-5	ASSYSLTTEAF
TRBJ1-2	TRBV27	ASSLFSPPGTGGGYT
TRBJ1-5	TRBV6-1	ASSEEGQVRYQPQH
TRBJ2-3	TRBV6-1	ASSASRHMAFTDTQY
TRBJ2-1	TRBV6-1	ASMTSDYNEQF
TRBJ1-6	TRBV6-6	ASSLTGSSYNSPLH
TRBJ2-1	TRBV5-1	ASSLADEGIFYNEQF
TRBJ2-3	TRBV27	ASSLGRGGTDTQY
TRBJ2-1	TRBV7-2	ASSLFGEGLNNEQF
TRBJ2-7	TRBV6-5	ASSSSGTHYEQY
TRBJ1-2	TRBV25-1	ASSRNEVGGYT
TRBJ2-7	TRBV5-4	ASSLWDSVYEQY
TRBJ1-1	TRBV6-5	ASSFATSGRDTEAF
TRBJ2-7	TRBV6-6	ASSTGLAGFYEQY
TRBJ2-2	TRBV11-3	ASSLGLAGPTGELF
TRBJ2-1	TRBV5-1	ASETPGEQF
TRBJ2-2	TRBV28	ASSQSRDRLSADTGELF